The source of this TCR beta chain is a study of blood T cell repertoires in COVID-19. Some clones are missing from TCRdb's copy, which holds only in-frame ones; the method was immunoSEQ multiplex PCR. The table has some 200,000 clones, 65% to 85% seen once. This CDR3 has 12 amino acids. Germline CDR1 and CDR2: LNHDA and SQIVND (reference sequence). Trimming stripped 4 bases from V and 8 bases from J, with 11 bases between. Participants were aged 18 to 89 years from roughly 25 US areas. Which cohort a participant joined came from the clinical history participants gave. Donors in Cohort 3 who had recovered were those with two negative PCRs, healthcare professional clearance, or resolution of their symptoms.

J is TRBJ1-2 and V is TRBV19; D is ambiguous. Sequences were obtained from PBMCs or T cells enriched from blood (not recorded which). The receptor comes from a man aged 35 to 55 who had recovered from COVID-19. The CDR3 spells CASSKRDRGYTF. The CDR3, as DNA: TGTGCCAGTAGTAAGAGAGATCGGGGCTACACCTTC.